This T cell receptor beta chain was retrieved from a study of blood T cell repertoires in COVID-19 (dated by TCRdb to the early 2020s). Describing the broader study: Collaborator samples came from the United States, Italy and Spain and covered acute and convalescent phases of COVID-19. The material from the prospective study consisted of cDNA or gDNA derived from T cells, B-cell-depleted T cells, or PBMCs. The dataset comprised deeply sampled blood TCRbeta repertoires from subjects exposed to, actively infected with, or recovered from COVID-19. The repertoires were made available in a free public database intended to serve as a resource for research on the immune response to SARS-CoV-2. The samples were drawn from two sources: the first 160 participants of the ongoing ImmuneRACE study, and 950 to 1,500 subjects contributed by 6 global collaborators. Sample metadata almost always included a de-identified subject ID, COVID-19 status, age in years and sex. HLA class I and class II types, where available, came from metadata supplied by the sample provider rather than from assay-based typing.

From its cysteine to its phenylalanine, the CDR3 spans 16 amino acids. The CDR3 DNA has 48 bases and is translated from base 1. According to the germline V gene, CDR1 reads SGHVS and CDR2 reads FQNEAQ. V and J are trimmed by 4 bases and 9 bases, and the gene matches miss 14 bases of the junction. TCRbeta CDR3 regions were amplified from genomic DNA by means of the immunoSEQ Assay, a bias-controlled multiplex PCR. In the original analysis: The number of nucleated cells in each sample was estimated by amplification of reference gene primers within the assay. To quantify the absolute abundance of each unique TCRbeta CDR3 rearrangement, sequence reads were collapsed and filtered. For each sample, productive Simpson clonality was calculated by taking the square root of Simpson's diversity index across productive rearrangements. The immuneACCESS repertoire file appears here via TCRdb, limited to in-frame rearrangements. These files lack a portion of the clones; in checked studies, under half of the deficit traces to unresolved V genes, and the cause of the others is not known. V, J and clone size are those of that table, while D and trimming were read from the DNA. This sample comprises 110,000 to 150,000 clones, about four fifths of them detected only once. The top ten clones comprise roughly 1.5% of the sample.

Broader findings and caveats from the paper: How much clinical and demographic metadata was included differed by source and by participant, and the metadata was provided uncurated.

On this clone itself: Its antigen is not yet known. No quality values exist for individual bases; no much larger clone is one base distant.

The collaborating institutions used their own protocols to collect whole blood in K2EDTA tubes. Collaborator samples were shipped for TCRbeta analysis as frozen whole blood, isolated PBMCs, or DNA extracted from either sample type. This receptor was identified in a human donor in a cohort sampled during active COVID-19. The sequencing input was peripheral blood. The chain is encoded by TRBV7-8 joined to TRBJ2-1, and 8 bases in between align with TRBD2. The DNA sequence reads TGTGCCAGCAGCTCGCTGCTCTTTGCCGGGAGGGTTGAGCAGTTCTTC. It is translated as CASSSLLFAGRVEQFF. Joined to the reference TRBV7-8 and TRBJ2-1 proteins, this CDR3 gives the full variable domain: GAGVSQSPRYKVAKRGQDVALRCDPISGHVSLFWYQQALGQGPEFLTYFQNEAQLDKSGLPSDRFFAERPEGSVSTLKIQRTQQEDSAVYLCASSSLLFAGRVEQFFGPGTRLTVL.